These T cell receptor beta chains were read from a single sample in a study of T-cell memory formation after mild COVID-19. Using its own MiXCR run on the 5' RACE reads, TCRdb lists one record per CDR3 protein. The sample includes a few hundred thousand distinct CDR3 sequences, 15% to 20% seen only once; the top ten take roughly 25%. Sequencing was done on a sample of PBMCs or a T cell subset sorted from them (not recorded which). Receptors were obtained from a man younger than 30 who had mild COVID-19 (a few samples of this study predate the infection). Cell type and time point are not known. Both conserved end residues are part of each CDR3. A D gene is named only where the DNA matches it firmly. Part of the rows lack a size; the others show once, few, many or a class for expanded clones.

j_call: TRBJ1-5; v_call: TRBV3-1; d_call: NA; clone_size: few; cdr3_aa: CASSPYGGNQPQHF; cdr3_nt: TGTGCCAGCAGCCCATATGGGGGAAATCAGCCCCAGCATTTT
j_call: TRBJ1-2; v_call: TRBV15; d_call: NA; clone_size: NA; cdr3_aa: CATSRGTVYGYTF; cdr3_nt: TGTGCCACCAGCAGAGGGACCGTCTATGGCTACACCTTC
j_call: TRBJ1-2; v_call: TRBV6-2/TRBV6-3; d_call: NA; clone_size: NA; cdr3_aa: CASSSIRYYGYTF; cdr3_nt: TGTGCCAGCAGCTCAATCAGATACTATGGCTACACCTTC
j_call: TRBJ1-5; v_call: TRBV20-1; d_call: NA; clone_size: NA; cdr3_aa: CSAYPGTHSNQPQHF; cdr3_nt: TGCAGTGCTTACCCCGGGACACATAGCAATCAGCCCCAGCATTTT
j_call: TRBJ2-7; v_call: TRBV7-9; d_call: NA; clone_size: NA; cdr3_aa: CASSFPRSYEQYF; cdr3_nt: TGTGCCAGCAGCTTCCCCCGTAGCTACGAGCAGTACTTC
j_call: TRBJ1-2; v_call: TRBV29-1; d_call: NA; clone_size: NA; cdr3_aa: CSVVVGTGYTF; cdr3_nt: TGCAGCGTTGTTGTCGGCACGGGCTACACCTTC
j_call: TRBJ2-1; v_call: TRBV29-1; d_call: NA; clone_size: few; cdr3_aa: CSVEAPEVRRSYNEQFF; cdr3_nt: TGCAGCGTTGAAGCCCCTGAGGTCAGGAGGTCCTACAATGAGCAGTTCTTC
j_call: TRBJ2-2; v_call: TRBV4-3; d_call: TRBD2; clone_size: NA; cdr3_aa: CASSQDSGVRGPANTGELFF; cdr3_nt: TGCGCCAGCAGCCAAGATAGCGGGGTCCGAGGCCCAGCGAACACCGGGGAGCTGTTTTTT
j_call: TRBJ2-5; v_call: TRBV27; d_call: NA; clone_size: NA; cdr3_aa: CASSPSVARETQYF; cdr3_nt: TGTGCCAGCAGTCCCTCGGTGGCCCGGGAGACCCAGTACTTC
j_call: TRBJ2-1; v_call: TRBV10-2; d_call: NA; clone_size: many; cdr3_aa: CASSAASSYNEQFF; cdr3_nt: TGCGCCAGCAGTGCCGCTAGTTCCTACAATGAGCAGTTCTTC
j_call: TRBJ1-2; v_call: TRBV4-1; d_call: TRBD1; clone_size: NA; cdr3_aa: CASSQDRDRVYGYTF; cdr3_nt: TGCGCCAGCAGCCAAGATAGGGACAGGGTCTATGGCTACACCTTC
j_call: TRBJ2-3; v_call: TRBV7-6; d_call: NA; clone_size: NA; cdr3_aa: CASSFRTARGKDTQYF; cdr3_nt: TGTGCCAGCAGCTTCCGGACAGCCAGGGGAAAAGATACGCAGTATTTT
j_call: TRBJ2-3; v_call: TRBV7-3; d_call: TRBD2; clone_size: NA; cdr3_aa: CASSLHGLAGGNFYTDTQYF; cdr3_nt: TGTGCCAGCAGCCTACATGGACTAGCGGGGGGGAATTTCTACACAGATACGCAGTATTTT
j_call: TRBJ2-4; v_call: TRBV7-3; d_call: TRBD1; clone_size: many; cdr3_aa: CASSLNLQGDIQYF; cdr3_nt: TGTGCCAGCAGCTTAAATCTGCAGGGGGACATTCAGTACTTC
j_call: TRBJ2-1; v_call: TRBV20-1; d_call: NA; clone_size: few; cdr3_aa: CSARDLSANEQFF; cdr3_nt: TGCAGTGCTAGAGATCTCTCAGCCAATGAGCAGTTCTTC
j_call: TRBJ2-1; v_call: TRBV11-3; d_call: NA; clone_size: NA; cdr3_aa: CASSLDSSVYNEQFF; cdr3_nt: TGTGCCAGCAGCTTAGATTCTAGCGTCTACAATGAGCAGTTCTTC
j_call: TRBJ2-1; v_call: TRBV20-1; d_call: TRBD1; clone_size: NA; cdr3_aa: CSAPPTDRGRILAYNEQFF; cdr3_nt: TGCAGTGCTCCCCCCACGGACAGGGGGCGAATCTTGGCCTACAATGAGCAGTTCTTC
j_call: TRBJ1-2; v_call: TRBV6-1; d_call: NA; clone_size: few; cdr3_aa: CASSEGAGPGYGYTF; cdr3_nt: TGTGCCAGCAGTGAAGGGGCGGGCCCCGGCTATGGCTACACCTTC